This TCR beta chain was recovered during a study of T cell repertoires in cytomegalovirus infection. The wider study: The public TCR beta signatures pointed to both CMV infection and matching HLA type. Study-wide results and caveats: Identification of carriers of CMV plus the relevant HLA was performed using cumulative public TCR beta family frequency. Predominance within the ex vivo response was attributable to HLA-C-restricted CMV-specific TCR beta clonotypes.

This clonotype was found a few times. The antigen is not known. The V segment lost 7 bases and the J segment 2 bases; nucleotides outside the gene matches: 12. The CDR3 is 16 amino acids. CDR1 SEHNR and CDR2 FQNEAQ come from the germline V gene (reference sequence). TCRdb independently ran MiXCR on the reads; one entry per CDR3 protein. The table has 510,000 or so distinct CDR3 sequences, about 30% seen once. Source material: PBMCs. This TCR was recovered from a human donor in good health (CMV status not recorded). Some clones in this sample may be carry-over from other donors' samples. The rearrangement joins TRBV7-9 to TRBJ1-2; the match to TRBD1 covers 8 bases. The CDR3 sequence: CASTSRGRGLNYGYTF. The CDR3 bases are TGTGCCAGCACCTCTCGGGGCAGGGGGCTGAACTATGGCTACACCTTC.